The entry below describes one T cell receptor (beta chain). This clone was detected once. Its antigen specificity is not known. Per-nucleotide qualities are absent, and no much larger clonotype sits a single base away. This sample is part of a study of technical replicates of blood from several donors (dated by TCRdb to about 2017). The library was produced with the immunoSEQ multiplex PCR assay. As stored in TCRdb, this immuneACCESS dataset retains in-frame rearrangements with V and J assigned. A fraction of the clones does not appear; measured against another copy, unresolved V genes explain less than half of the discrepancy, and the remainder lacks a known reason. The table for this sample lists about 61,000 clones; roughly 97% of them were counted only once. Jointly, the top ten make up 0.19% of the sample. From the cysteine up to the phenylalanine, the CDR3 has a length of 15 residues. CDR3 DNA only is kept here, 45 bases in frame from base 1. The germline V gene (reference sequence) sets CDR1 to SEHNR and CDR2 to FQNEAQ. Ends trimmed: V by 3 bases, J by 3 bases; bases unmatched to a gene: 7.

The chain is encoded by TRBV7-9 joined to TRBJ2-5; TRBD1 aligns with 7 central bases. The origin of this receptor is a human donor in good health. Sequenced sample: T cells isolated from PBMCs. The nucleotide sequence reads as follows: TGTGCCAGCAGCTTTGAACGGGACAGAAAAGAGACCCAGTACTTC. Its translation reads: CASSFERDRKETQYF.